This T cell receptor (beta chain) was obtained from a study of T cell responses to AZD1222 COVID-19 vaccine. Germline CDR1 and CDR2: KGHSH and LQKENI. The CDR3 spans 17 residues. Clones were read by immunoSEQ multiplex PCR, and TCRdb kept only the in-frame ones, dropping some. The sample yields over 95,000 clones, just under 90% seen once. General observations from the study: Baseline serology detected seropositivity in only a handful of AZD1222 recipients. Donors skewed white British and female; clonal diversity was possibly underestimated. When two AZD1222 doses had been given, Spike-specific TCR breadth and depth rose.

On this clone itself: Its antigen is unidentified. An end of the junction differs from the germline gene, which may be a read error.

The sequencing used peripheral blood, collected on day 0 of AZD1222 vaccination. The V call is TRBV18, the J call TRBJ2-5; maybe TRBD1 (5 bases). The TCR was taken from an adult in good health. CDR3 sequence: CASSPLPRQLSQETQYF. CDR3 in DNA: TGTGCCAGCTCCCCACTCCCGCGACAGCTCAGCCAAGAGACCCAGTACTTC.